This passage covers 14 T cell receptor beta chains from one sample sequenced in a study of blood T cells in healthy people across ages. Alongside a J-beta primer mix, a sample-barcoded 5' primer served in a second PCR lasting about 6 to 12 cycles. MiXCR, run by TCRdb on the 5' RACE reads, gives a single entry per CDR3 protein. The sample lists about 580,000 distinct CDR3 sequences, around 48% occurring once. Specimen: blood. These receptors came from an elderly man in good health.

This clonotype was counted a single time. CDR3 sequence reads: CASRPAEGDTQYF. CDR3 in DNA: TGTGCCAGCAGACCCGCTGAAGGGGATACGCAGTATTTT. This chain joins TRBV6-5 and TRBJ2-3; D gene uncertain. The length of the CDR3 is 13 residues. The ends were cut back, 6 bases at V and 6 bases at J, with 13 bases in the middle. Germline V lookup: CDR1 MNHEY, CDR2 SVGAGI.

The chain uses TRBV27 and TRBJ2-5; 11 bases are a match to TRBD2. TRBJ2-7 matches the DNA end more closely, so the J call is doubtful. Per germline, CDR1 MNHEY and CDR2 SMNVEV (reference sequence). The CDR3 has 17 amino acids. The CDR3 DNA is TGTGCCAGCAGTCCGGCCCCGGGACTAGCGGACTTCCACGAGCAGTACTTC. Translating gives CASSPAPGLADFHEQYF.

This clonotype was detected only a few times. The chain has TRBV7-2 and TRBJ1-5; D is uncertain. The V and J ends lost 1 base and 5 bases respectively, with 6 bases between them. In germline, CDR1 is SGHTA, CDR2 FQGNSA. The CDR3 has 13 amino acids. The CDR3 bases are TGTGCCAGCAGCTTAGAGGGTTATCAGCCCCAGCATTTT. Its protein is CASSLEGYQPQHF.

This chain joins TRBV6-5 and TRBJ2-1; 7 positions agree with TRBD2. Looked up from germline, CDR1 is MNHEY and CDR2 is SVGAGI. V lost 0 bases, J lost 0 bases, and 17 bases stayed unmatched. This CDR3 spans 21 amino acids. The CDR3 DNA reads as TGTGCCAGCAGTTACTCGTCTCCAGGGACTACCGTACTTAGCTCCTACAATGAGCAGTTCTTC. Amino acids: CASSYSSPGTTVLSSYNEQFF.

This clonotype was recorded many times. The chain employs TRBV6-5 and TRBJ1-2; D gene unclear. The CDR3 spans 14 residues. Trimming stripped 0 bases from V and 4 bases from J, with 9 bases between. Germline V gives CDR1 MNHEY, CDR2 SVGAGI. The CDR3 coding sequence is TGTGCCAGCAGTTACTCCCCCCCTGGCTATGGCTACACCTTC. Translation: CASSYSPPGYGYTF.

The chain employs TRBV21-1 and TRBJ2-7. TRBV21-1 has pseudogene status. This CDR3 is 16 amino acids long. The CDR3 DNA sequence: TGTGCCAGCAGCAAAGTATATCCGAGAGACTCCTACGAGCAGTACTTC. It is translated as CASSKVYPRDSYEQYF.

This clonotype was observed a handful of times. This chain connects TRBV2 to TRBJ1-2, with D unresolved. Germline lookup yields CDR1 SNHLY and CDR2 FYNNEI. Deletions cut 4 bases from V and 0 bases from J, with 12 bases between. This CDR3 contains 15 residues. CDR3 sequence: CASSGKRIANYGYTF. CDR3 in DNA: TGTGCCAGCAGTGGAAAGAGGATAGCTAACTATGGCTACACCTTC.

The chain uses TRBV12-3 or TRBV12-4 and TRBJ2-5; no firm D call. CDR3 size: 15 residues. V was pared by 6 bases and J by 2 bases, with 16 bases between. The CDR3: CASSLDPNRQETQYF. CDR3 DNA sequence: TGTGCCAGCAGCCTTGATCCAAACCGGCAAGAGACCCAGTACTTC.

This clonotype has ten or more counts. The genes are TRBV6-5 and TRBJ2-5, with TRBD1 as a possible D gene (6 bases). Germline CDR1 is MNHEY and CDR2 is SVGAGI. Trimming left V 5 bases short and J 2 bases short, with 9 bases between. This CDR3 comprises 13 residues. In DNA, the CDR3 is TGTGCCAGCAGTGACGGGACACAAGAGACCCAGTACTTC. Its protein is CASSDGTQETQYF.

This clonotype was counted only a few times. The V and J genes are TRBV6-5 and TRBJ2-2; D is ambiguous. V lost 0 bases, J lost 0 bases, and 11 bases lay in between. This CDR3 region has 17 residues. Germline V gene lookup returns CDR1 MNHEY and CDR2 SVGAGI. In DNA, the CDR3 is TGTGCCAGCAGTTACTCGATGATGGGAACGAACACCGGGGAGCTGTTTTTT. Protein product: CASSYSMMGTNTGELFF.

This clonotype appeared a few times. The gene calls are TRBV20-1 and TRBJ2-3, with a tentative D call TRBD1 (5 bases). The CDR3 loop spans 13 amino acids. The V and J ends lost 6 bases and 4 bases respectively, with 14 bases between them. Germline values: CDR1 DFQATT, CDR2 SNEGSKA (reference sequence). The CDR3 DNA reads as TGCAGTGCCCCGTCCCAGGGTTCAGATACGCAGTATTTT. The encoded protein is CSAPSQGSDTQYF.

The rearrangement uses TRBV16 and TRBJ2-1; TRBD1 is a possible D gene (6 bases). V was trimmed by 4 bases and J by 3 bases, leaving 16 bases between them. CDR1 KGHSY and CDR2 FQNENV come from the germline V gene. This CDR3 is 16 amino acids long. The CDR3 bases are TGTGCCAGCAGCCGTGGGACATACACCGACTACAATGAGCAGTTCTTC. Protein product: CASSRGTYTDYNEQFF.

The V gene is TRBV12-3 or TRBV12-4, the J gene TRBJ1-1, with TRBD1 matching 7 bases. This CDR3 spans 15 amino acids. The ends lost 6 bases at V and 4 bases at J; junction bases unmatched: 11. The CDR3 reads CASSPNRGSGTEAFF. The DNA of the CDR3 is TGTGCCAGCAGCCCCAACAGGGGTTCGGGCACTGAAGCTTTCTTT.

This clonotype was detected only a few times. The chain couples TRBV7-9 to TRBJ2-7; D may be TRBD1 (6 bases). V lost 1 base and J lost 5, with 12 bases in between. CDR1 is SEHNR and CDR2 is FQNEAQ in the germline V gene (reference sequence). The length of the CDR3 is 14 residues. The CDR3 sequence: CASSLVGRGDEQYF. The CDR3 nucleotides read TGTGCCAGCAGCTTAGTTGGCAGGGGAGACGAGCAGTACTTC.